The 30 T cell receptor beta chains in this list originate from one sample, sequenced in a study of T cell repertoires in cytomegalovirus infection (dated by TCRdb to about 2019). Instrument used: Illumina HiSeq 1500. TCRdb itself trimmed the public reads at Q25 with fastp, ran MiXCR and retained productive beta chains. Identical CDR3 protein sequences are pooled into one entry, listed with their most common genes and DNA. The sample yields some 700,000 distinct CDR3 sequences; roughly a third were counted once. Around 2.8% of the sample rests with the top ten. Sequencing was carried out using PBMCs. These receptors originate from a human donor in good health (CMV status not recorded). Some clones in this sample may be carry-over from other donors' samples.

At least ten counts were recorded for this clonotype. The J gene is TRBJ2-3, the V gene TRBV7-2; TRBD1 matches 7 bases. CDR3 length: 18 amino acids. The germline CDR1 and CDR2 sequences are SGHTA and FQGNSA. The junction had 18 bases not matched to a gene; V was cut back by 5 bases and J by 4 bases. The CDR3 DNA reads as TGTGCCAGCAGCATTACCGGGACAGCGGTTTCTATTCCAGATACGCAGTATTTT. This sequence encodes CASSITGTAVSIPDTQYF.

This chain joins TRBV20-1 and TRBJ2-1; TRBD2 aligns across 11 bases. With V trimmed by 0 bases and J by 7 bases, 11 bases remained unmatched. CDR3 length: 17 amino acids. The germline gives CDR1 DFQATT, CDR2 SNEGSKA (reference sequence). CDR3 amino acids: CSARDDRLAGGRNEQFF. The CDR3 bases are TGCAGTGCTAGAGATGATAGATTAGCGGGGGGGAGGAATGAGCAGTTCTTC.

J is TRBJ1-5 and V is TRBV4-1, with D tentatively TRBD1 (5 bases). The CDR3 consists of 17 residues. In germline, CDR1 is MGHRA, CDR2 YSYEKL. Trimming removed 0 bases from V and 0 bases from J, with 12 bases in between. The CDR3: CASSQDSWGGSNQPQHF. As DNA, the CDR3 is TGCGCCAGCAGCCAAGATAGTTGGGGGGGTAGCAATCAGCCCCAGCATTTT.

This clonotype has ten or more counts. J is TRBJ2-5 and V is TRBV7-8; 12 nucleotides line up with TRBD2. Looked up from germline, CDR1 is SGHVS and CDR2 is FQNEAQ. Trimming cost V 6 bases and J 4 bases; bases outside gene matches: 6. The CDR3 totals 15 residues. CDR3 nucleotide sequence: TGTGCCAGCAGACCACCGACTAGCGGGAGAGAGACCCAGTACTTC. This translates into CASRPPTSGRETQYF.

This rearrangement joins TRBV12-3 or TRBV12-4 to TRBJ1-3; D is undetermined. This CDR3 has 16 amino acids. Between the trimmed V and J ends, which lost 2 bases and 0 bases, there was a span of 11 bases. CDR3 loop: CASSLKPVISGNTIYF. In DNA form, the CDR3 reads TGTGCCAGCAGTTTAAAGCCTGTTATCTCTGGAAACACCATATATTTT.

The rearrangement uses TRBV11-1 and TRBJ2-1, with D perhaps TRBD2 (6 bases). The CDR3 runs to 13 residues. The germline V gene has CDR1 SGHAT and CDR2 FQDESV (reference sequence). The germline V and J ends were trimmed by 5 bases and 6 bases, with 11 bases remaining between them. The CDR3 bases are TGTGCCAGCAGCGTGGCGGGAACCAATGAGCAGTTCTTC. Translating gives CASSVAGTNEQFF.

The table lists this clonotype with a count of one. This chain links TRBV9 with TRBJ1-2; D unresolved. Germline V gene lookup returns CDR1 SGDLS and CDR2 YYNGEE. Trimming pared 7 bases from V and 8 bases from J, leaving 18 bases between. The CDR3 has 13 amino acids. The CDR3 region has the DNA TGTGCCAGCCTTGACCATCTCGGAAGCGGCTACACCTTC. Protein: CASLDHLGSGYTF.

This clonotype has a count of ten or more. The CDR3 DNA is TGTGCCATCTCGGGCAGCGCCTACGAGCAGTACTTC. This translates into CAISGSAYEQYF. The chain recombines TRBV10-3 with TRBJ2-7; D gene ambiguous. V shed 8 bases and J shed 2 bases, with 10 bases lying between them. Germline CDR1 is ENHRY and CDR2 is SYGVKD. The CDR3 sequence is 12 residues long.

The rearrangement links TRBV12-3 or TRBV12-4 to TRBJ1-1; D possibly corresponds to TRBD1 (5 bases). The V and J ends lost 1 base and 12 bases respectively, with 18 bases between them. CDR3 size: 14 residues. The CDR3 bases are TGTGCCAGCAGTTTAGGGGGCACCCTGTTGAGGTCTTTCTTT. The encoded protein is CASSLGGTLLRSFF.

This clonotype was picked up many times. The genes are TRBV7-2 and TRBJ2-2; 9 nucleotides line up with TRBD1. The V gene's germline CDR1 is SGHTA and CDR2 FQGNSA. The CDR3 runs to 18 residues. Trimming removed 5 bases from V and 5 bases from J; junction bases left unmatched: 15. CDR3 region: CASSRTGTGSQRTGELFF. CDR3 coding DNA: TGTGCCAGCAGCCGAACCGGGACAGGGTCCCAACGGACCGGGGAGCTGTTTTTT.

In this sample, this clonotype turned up a few times. J is TRBJ2-1 and V is TRBV28; 10 nucleotides align to TRBD1. V shed 4 bases, J shed 7 bases, and the junction held 7 bases outside the gene matches. Germline CDR1 reads MDHEN; CDR2 reads SYDVKM. The length of the CDR3 is 15 residues. The CDR3 sequence: CASSSGTGAWNEQFF. DNA of the CDR3: TGTGCCAGCAGTTCGGGGACAGGGGCATGGAATGAGCAGTTCTTC.

This clonotype was found a few times. The chain uses TRBV7-6 and TRBJ2-1; 11 bases match TRBD2. The germline CDR1 and CDR2 sequences are SGHVS and FNYEAQ. The CDR3 has 17 residues. With V trimmed by 4 bases and J by 5 bases, 10 bases remained unmatched. The CDR3 DNA sequence: TGTGCCAGCAGCTCGGTGGTAGCGGGGGGGGCGCACAATGAGCAGTTCTTC. It codes for CASSSVVAGGAHNEQFF.

The chain's CDR3 is CASKQGALIGELFF. The CDR3 nucleotides read TGTGCCAGCAAGCAGGGGGCGTTAATCGGGGAGCTGTTTTTT. The chain recombines TRBV2 with TRBJ2-2, with 8 nucleotides matching TRBD1. The V gene end was trimmed by 7 bases and the J gene end by 7 bases; junction bases not matched to a gene: 8. The germline V gene encodes CDR1 SNHLY and CDR2 FYNNEI. The CDR3 runs to 14 residues. Together with reference TRBV2 and TRBJ2-2, the CDR3 gives the full variable domain: EPEVTQTPSHQVTQMGQEVILRCVPISNHLYFYWYRQILGQKVEFLVSFYNNEISEKSEIFDDQFSVERPDGSNFTLKIRSTKLEDSAMYFCASKQGALIGELFFGEGSRLTVL.

The chain uses TRBV3-1 and TRBJ2-7, with 8 nucleotides matching TRBD1. Looked up from germline, CDR1 is LGHDT and CDR2 is YNNKEL (reference sequence). There are 15 residues in the CDR3. The J segment lost 3 bases and the V segment lost 0 bases, leaving 4 bases of the junction unmatched. This chain's CDR3 is CASSQDPRGHYEQYF. CDR3 DNA sequence: TGTGCCAGCAGCCAAGACCCCAGGGGGCACTACGAGCAGTACTTC.

J is TRBJ2-7 and V is TRBV13; D could derive from TRBD1 or TRBD2 (6 bases each). V lost 7 bases and J 2 bases, leaving 18 bases between the germline ends. The CDR3 has 15 amino acids. Germline CDR1 is PRHDT and CDR2 is FYEKMQ (reference sequence). In DNA form, the CDR3 reads TGTGCCAGCAAAATAGGGGGGACTTCCCCCTACGAGCAGTACTTC. This gives the protein CASKIGGTSPYEQYF.

The V call is TRBV5-6, the J call TRBJ2-7, with 8 positions matching TRBD1. The CDR3 length is 15 residues. Germline trimming cut 4 bases from V and 3 bases from J; bases unmatched to any gene: 9. CDR1 SGHDT and CDR2 YYEEEE come from the germline V gene. The DNA of the CDR3 is TGTGCCAGCAGCCCAACCGGGACAGGTCACTACGAGCAGTACTTC. This encodes CASSPTGTGHYEQYF.

Concerning this clonotype: A much larger clone is a single base away; this may be a read error. This chain links TRBV7-2 with TRBJ2-3; 9 nucleotides align to TRBD2. In germline, CDR1 is SGHTA, CDR2 FQGNSA. The CDR3 has 15 residues. This CDR3 reads CASSISGGQTETQYF. In DNA form, the CDR3 reads TGTGCCAGCAGCATAAGCGGGGGGCAGACAGAGACGCAGTATTTT.

CDR3 sequence: CASSPLDGEQFF. The CDR3 nucleotides read TGCGCCAGCAGCCCTTTGGACGGAGAGCAGTTCTTC. The J gene is TRBJ2-1, the V gene TRBV5-1, with no clear D. V was clipped by 4 bases and J by 10 bases, with 12 bases between them. The germline V gene has CDR1 SGHRS and CDR2 YFSETQ. This CDR3 contains 12 residues.

The chain combines TRBV29-1 with TRBJ1-4; unclear D gene. In germline, CDR1 is SQVTM, CDR2 ANQGSEA. V was pared by 4 bases and J by 7 bases, with 10 bases between. CDR3 length: 12 amino acids. DNA for the CDR3: TGCAGCGTTGGGAGTACAACTGAAAAACTGTTTTTT. Amino acid sequence: CSVGSTTEKLFF.

This clonotype was found a few times. The junction differs from germline at one of its ends, possibly a read error. CDR3 protein: CASSRGTGAYNEKFF. The CDR3 DNA follows: TGTGCCAGCAGCCGTGGGACAGGCGCTTACAATGAGAAGTTCTTC. The chain recombines TRBV11-3 with TRBJ2-1; 8 nucleotides match TRBD1. The CDR3 contains 15 residues. From germline, CDR1 is SGHNT and CDR2 YENEEA.

This clonotype has only a few counts. V gene TRBV6-5 combines with J gene TRBJ1-1; D may be TRBD1 (5 bases). The CDR3 contains 14 residues. The ends were cut back, 5 bases at V and 5 bases at J, with 15 bases in the middle. Germline V gene data show CDR1 as MNHEY and CDR2 as SVGAGI. Written as DNA, the CDR3 is TGTGCCAGCAGTGGGGGGGGGAGTAAGACTGAAGCTTTCTTT. This encodes CASSGGGSKTEAFF.

V and J are TRBV3-1 and TRBJ2-3; D is unclear. The ends were cut back, 5 bases at V and 3 bases at J, with 15 bases in the middle. CDR1 is LGHDT, CDR2 YNNKEL, per germline (reference sequence). The CDR3 has 15 residues. CDR3 in amino acids: CASSSNLGWTDTQYF. The CDR3 coding sequence is TGTGCCAGCAGCTCCAATCTTGGTTGGACAGATACGCAGTATTTT.

The chain joins TRBV7-6 to TRBJ2-7; 7 bases map to TRBD2. The V gene's germline CDR1 is SGHVS and CDR2 FNYEAQ. Losses at the gene ends were 5 bases for V and 2 bases for J; bases not matched to a gene: 12. The CDR3 runs 16 residues. The chain's CDR3 is CASSPSGLPATYEQYF. Written as DNA, the CDR3 is TGTGCCAGCAGCCCTAGCGGACTACCTGCTACCTACGAGCAGTACTTC. Filled out from reference TRBV7-6 and TRBJ2-7, the complete variable domain reads GAGVSQSPRYKVTKRGQDVALRCDPISGHVSLYWYRQALGQGPEFLTYFNYEAQQDKSGLPNDRFSAERPEGSISTLTIQRTEQRDSAMYRCASSPSGLPATYEQYFGPGTRLTVT.

This clonotype was observed many times. The chain recombines TRBV7-2 with TRBJ2-1, with D perhaps TRBD2 (6 bases). V was cut by 1 base and J by 4 bases, with 14 bases left in between. Germline V CDR1 and CDR2: SGHTA, FQGNSA. The length of the CDR3 is 16 residues. The CDR3 reads CASSLVGGAPYNEQFF. CDR3 sequence (DNA): TGTGCCAGCAGCTTAGTCGGCGGGGCCCCTTACAATGAGCAGTTCTTC.

This clonotype was observed many times. The chain uses TRBV7-2 and TRBJ2-3; TRBD2 might be the D (5 bases). Germline V lookup: CDR1 SGHTA, CDR2 FQGNSA. The CDR3 extends over 15 amino acids. V was shortened by 1 base and J by 2 bases, with 10 bases between the two germline ends. The CDR3 coding sequence is TGTGCCAGCAGCTTAGGCGGACTGGACACAGATACGCAGTATTTT. It is translated as CASSLGGLDTDTQYF.

This sequence joins TRBV28 and TRBJ2-5; TRBD2 matches at 13 bases. V shed 5 bases and J 7 bases; nucleotides not matched to a gene: 13. CDR3 size: 17 residues. The V gene's germline CDR1 is MDHEN and CDR2 SYDVKM. The CDR3 region is CASSTQGLAGIRATQYF. The CDR3 DNA reads as TGTGCCAGCAGTACCCAGGGACTAGCGGGGATACGTGCGACCCAGTACTTC.

The chain is built from TRBV20-1 and TRBJ2-5, with 9 bases identical to TRBD2. V dropped 5 bases and J dropped 4; count of bases not matched to a gene: 11. This CDR3 is built from 15 residues. The germline gives CDR1 DFQATT, CDR2 SNEGSKA (reference sequence). The CDR3 nucleotides are TGCAGTGCTTTAGCGGGAGCGGGCTCCCCAGAGACCCAGTACTTC. Translating it yields CSALAGAGSPETQYF.

This clonotype was observed a few times. This chain joins TRBV6-5 and TRBJ2-7; D is unresolved. Deletions cut 5 bases from V and 2 bases from J, with 16 bases between. From germline, CDR1 is MNHEY and CDR2 SVGAGI. CDR3 length: 15 residues. CDR3 in DNA: TGTGCCAGCAGTCCAATGCGGCAGGAAGCCTACGAGCAGTACTTC. This translates into CASSPMRQEAYEQYF.

The rearrangement uses TRBV7-2 and TRBJ1-3; D might be TRBD1 (5 bases). The CDR3 covers 15 residues. The ends were cut back, 0 bases at V and 3 bases at J, with 9 bases in the middle. Germline V gives CDR1 SGHTA, CDR2 FQGNSA. In DNA form, the CDR3 reads TGTGCCAGCAGCTTAGCTTCGACAGTTGGAAACACCATATATTTT. Translating gives CASSLASTVGNTIYF. Filled out from reference TRBV7-2 and TRBJ1-3, the complete variable domain reads GAGVSQSPSNKVTEKGKDVELRCDPISGHTALYWYRQSLGQGLEFLIYFQGNSAPDKSGLPSDRFSAERTGGSVSTLTIQRTQQEDSAVYLCASSLASTVGNTIYFGEGSWLTVV.

The chain carries TRBV6-8 and TRBJ1-2; 11 nucleotides line up with TRBD1. The CDR3 sequence is 15 residues long. Germline V gives CDR1 MNHGY, CDR2 SAAAGT. Trimming cost V 2 bases and J 8 bases; bases outside gene matches: 7. The CDR3 sequence: CASSYGGQGAIGYTF. DNA for the CDR3: TGTGCCAGCAGTTACGGAGGACAGGGGGCGATCGGCTACACCTTC.